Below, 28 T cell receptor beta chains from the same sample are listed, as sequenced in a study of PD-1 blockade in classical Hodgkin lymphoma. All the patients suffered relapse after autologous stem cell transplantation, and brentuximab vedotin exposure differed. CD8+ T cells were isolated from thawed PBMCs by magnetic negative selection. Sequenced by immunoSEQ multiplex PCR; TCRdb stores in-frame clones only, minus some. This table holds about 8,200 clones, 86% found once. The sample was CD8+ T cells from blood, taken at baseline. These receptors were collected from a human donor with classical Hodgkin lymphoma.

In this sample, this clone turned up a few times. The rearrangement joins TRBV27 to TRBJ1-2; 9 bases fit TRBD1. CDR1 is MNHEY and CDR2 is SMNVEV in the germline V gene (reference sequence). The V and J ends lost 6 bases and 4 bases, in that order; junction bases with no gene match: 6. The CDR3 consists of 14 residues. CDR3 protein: CASRGGDRVYGYTF. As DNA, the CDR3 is TGTGCCAGCAGGGGAGGGGACAGGGTCTATGGCTACACCTTC.

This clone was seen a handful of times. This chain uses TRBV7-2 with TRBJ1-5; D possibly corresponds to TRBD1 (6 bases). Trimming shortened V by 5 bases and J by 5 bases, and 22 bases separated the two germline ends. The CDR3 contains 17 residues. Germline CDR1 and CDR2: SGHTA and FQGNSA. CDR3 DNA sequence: TGTGCCAGCAGCCTTAGGGGGGGGCAGGGCCCGTATCAGCCCCAGCATTTT. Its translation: CASSLRGGQGPYQPQHF. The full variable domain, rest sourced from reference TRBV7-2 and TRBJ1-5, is GAGVSQSPSNKVTEKGKDVELRCDPISGHTALYWYRQSLGQGLEFLIYFQGNSAPDKSGLPSDRFSAERTGGSVSTLTIQRTQQEDSAVYLCASSLRGGQGPYQPQHFGDGTRLSIL.

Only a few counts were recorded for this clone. The CDR3 DNA follows: TGTGCCAGCAGTTATTTGGGGGACGACGAGCAGTACTTC. This translates into CASSYLGDDEQYF. V and J are TRBV28 and TRBJ2-7; perhaps D is TRBD1 or TRBD2 (5 bases each). Per germline, CDR1 MDHEN and CDR2 SYDVKM. CDR3 length equals 13 residues. Trimming cost V 4 bases and J 5 bases, with 12 bases left between them.

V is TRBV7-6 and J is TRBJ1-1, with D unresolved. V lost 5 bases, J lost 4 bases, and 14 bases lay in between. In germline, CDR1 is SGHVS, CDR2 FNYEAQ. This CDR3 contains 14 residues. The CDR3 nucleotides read TGTGCCAGCAGCCTAGAGGGATTCGGCACTGAAGCTTTCTTT. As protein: CASSLEGFGTEAFF.

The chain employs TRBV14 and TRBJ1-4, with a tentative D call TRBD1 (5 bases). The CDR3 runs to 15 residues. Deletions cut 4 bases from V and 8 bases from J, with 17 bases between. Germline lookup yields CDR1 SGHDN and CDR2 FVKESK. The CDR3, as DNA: TGTGCCAGCAGCCCCCGGGACGGCAGAGGGGAAAAACTGTTTTTT. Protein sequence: CASSPRDGRGEKLFF.

In nucleotides, the CDR3 is TGTGCCATCAGTGAGTACGGAGGGGGGGAACGATATGCTGACACTGAAGCTTTCTTT. Translated, it gives CAISEYGGGERYADTEAFF. The chain carries TRBV10-3 and TRBJ1-1; weak D call: TRBD1 (6 bases). This CDR3 has 19 amino acids. V was pared by 1 base and J by 3 bases, with 24 bases between. CDR1 is ENHRY, CDR2 SYGVKD, per germline.

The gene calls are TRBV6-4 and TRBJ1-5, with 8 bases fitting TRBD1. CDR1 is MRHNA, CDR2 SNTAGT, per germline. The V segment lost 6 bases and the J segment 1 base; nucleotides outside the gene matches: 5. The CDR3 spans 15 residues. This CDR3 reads CASRQGARSNQPQHF. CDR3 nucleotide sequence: TGTGCCAGCAGGCAGGGGGCGCGGAGCAATCAGCCCCAGCATTTT.

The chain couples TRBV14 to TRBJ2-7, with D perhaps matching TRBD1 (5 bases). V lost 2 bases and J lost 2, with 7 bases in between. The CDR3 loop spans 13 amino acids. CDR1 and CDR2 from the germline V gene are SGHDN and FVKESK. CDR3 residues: CASSQPGTYEQYF. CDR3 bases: TGTGCCAGCAGCCAACCAGGGACCTACGAGCAGTACTTC.

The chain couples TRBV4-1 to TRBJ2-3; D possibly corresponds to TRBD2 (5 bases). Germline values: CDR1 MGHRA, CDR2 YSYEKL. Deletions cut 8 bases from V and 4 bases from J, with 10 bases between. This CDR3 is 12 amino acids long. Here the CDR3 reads CASGRGADTQYF. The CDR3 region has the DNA TGCGCCAGCGGTCGGGGTGCAGATACGCAGTATTTT.

CDR3 protein: CASSQSGSGYNEQFF. In nucleotides, the CDR3 is TGTGCCAGCAGCCAATCCGGGAGTGGCTACAATGAGCAGTTCTTC. This sequence joins TRBV16 and TRBJ2-1, with D perhaps matching TRBD2 (6 bases). CDR3 length: 15 amino acids. Trimming left V 0 bases short and J 3 bases short, with 9 bases between. Germline CDR1 KGHSY, CDR2 FQNENV.

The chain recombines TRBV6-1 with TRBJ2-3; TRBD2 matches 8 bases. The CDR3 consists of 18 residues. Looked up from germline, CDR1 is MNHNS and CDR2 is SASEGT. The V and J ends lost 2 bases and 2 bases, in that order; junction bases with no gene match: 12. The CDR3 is CASSEPPHSGGATDTQYF. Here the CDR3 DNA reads TGTGCCAGCAGTGAACCCCCCCACAGCGGGGGAGCCACAGATACGCAGTATTTT.

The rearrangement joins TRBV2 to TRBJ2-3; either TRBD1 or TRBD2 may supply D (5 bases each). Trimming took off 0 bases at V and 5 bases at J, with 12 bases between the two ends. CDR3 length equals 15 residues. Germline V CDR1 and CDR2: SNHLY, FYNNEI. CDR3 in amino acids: CASSEAGRARDTQYF. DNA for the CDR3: TGTGCCAGCAGTGAAGCGGGGCGGGCCCGAGATACGCAGTATTTT.

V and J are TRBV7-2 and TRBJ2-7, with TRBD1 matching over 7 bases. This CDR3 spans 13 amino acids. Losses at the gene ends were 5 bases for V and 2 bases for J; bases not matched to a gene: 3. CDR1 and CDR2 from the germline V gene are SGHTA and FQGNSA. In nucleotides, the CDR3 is TGTGCCAGCAGCCTCGGGACAGCCTACGAGCAGTACTTC. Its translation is CASSLGTAYEQYF.

For the CDR3, the DNA is TGTGCCAGCAGTGATAGTAGGTTCTACGAGCAGTACTTC. This encodes CASSDSRFYEQYF. The chain joins TRBV2 to TRBJ2-7; D gene unclear. The CDR3 runs 13 residues. Germline V gene sequence: CDR1 SNHLY, CDR2 FYNNEI. Trimming left V 3 bases short and J 3 bases short, with 9 bases between.

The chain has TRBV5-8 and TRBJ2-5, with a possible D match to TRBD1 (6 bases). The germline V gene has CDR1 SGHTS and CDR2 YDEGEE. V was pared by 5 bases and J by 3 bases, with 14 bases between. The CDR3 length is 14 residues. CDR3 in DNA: TGTGCCAGCAGATTTACAGGGTACAAAGAGACCCAGTACTTC. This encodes CASRFTGYKETQYF.

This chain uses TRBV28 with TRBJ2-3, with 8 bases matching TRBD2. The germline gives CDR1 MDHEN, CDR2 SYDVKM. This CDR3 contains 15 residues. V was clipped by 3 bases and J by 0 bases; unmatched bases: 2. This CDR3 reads CASSFLAGSTDTQYF. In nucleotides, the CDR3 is TGTGCCAGCAGTTTTTTAGCGGGAAGCACAGATACGCAGTATTTT.

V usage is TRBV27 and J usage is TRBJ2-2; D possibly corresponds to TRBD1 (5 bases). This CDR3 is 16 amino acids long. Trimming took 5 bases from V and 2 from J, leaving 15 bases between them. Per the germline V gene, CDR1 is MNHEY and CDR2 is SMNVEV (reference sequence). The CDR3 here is CASSPTPDSNTGELFF. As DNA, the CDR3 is TGTGCCAGCAGTCCCACCCCCGACAGTAACACCGGGGAGCTGTTTTTT.

This CDR3 reads CARKTRDPSYNSPLHF. The CDR3 DNA reads TGTGCCAGAAAAACCAGGGACCCCTCCTATAATTCACCCCTCCACTTT. The V gene is TRBV5-6, the J gene TRBJ1-6, with D perhaps matching TRBD1 (5 bases). This CDR3 spans 16 amino acids. Germline V gene sequence: CDR1 SGHDT, CDR2 YYEEEE. Trimming took 8 bases from V and 0 from J, leaving 15 bases between them. The variable domain in full, with the rest retrieved from reference TRBV5-6 and TRBJ1-6, is DAGVTQSPTHLIKTRGQQVTLRCSPKSGHDTVSWYQQALGQGPQFIFQYYEEEERQRGNFPDRFSGHQFPNYSSELNVNALLLGDSALYLCARKTRDPSYNSPLHFGNGTRLTVT.

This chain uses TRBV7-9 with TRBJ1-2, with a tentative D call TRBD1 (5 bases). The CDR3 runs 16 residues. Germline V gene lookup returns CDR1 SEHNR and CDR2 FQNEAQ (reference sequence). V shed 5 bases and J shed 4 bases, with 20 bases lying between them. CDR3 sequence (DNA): TGTGCCAGCAGCCATAGGGACGAGAAGGCGGGCTATGGCTACACCTTC. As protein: CASSHRDEKAGYGYTF.

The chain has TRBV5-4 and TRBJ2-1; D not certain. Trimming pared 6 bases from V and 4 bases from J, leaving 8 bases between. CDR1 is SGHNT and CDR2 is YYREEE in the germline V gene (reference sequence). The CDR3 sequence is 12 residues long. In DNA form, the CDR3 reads TGTGCCAGCATCGGTCAGTACAATGAGCAGTTCTTC. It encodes CASIGQYNEQFF.

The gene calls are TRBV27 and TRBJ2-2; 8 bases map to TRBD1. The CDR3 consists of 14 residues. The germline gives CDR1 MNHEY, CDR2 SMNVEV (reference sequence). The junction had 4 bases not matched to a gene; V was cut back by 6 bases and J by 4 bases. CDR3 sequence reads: CASRGQAGTGELFF. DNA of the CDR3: TGTGCCAGCAGGGGACAGGCGGGCACCGGGGAGCTGTTTTTT.

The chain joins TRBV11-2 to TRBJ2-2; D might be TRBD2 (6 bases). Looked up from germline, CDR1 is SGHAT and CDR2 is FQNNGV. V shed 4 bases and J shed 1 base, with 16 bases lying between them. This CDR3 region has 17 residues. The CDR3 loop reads CASSSPGLAKNTGELFF. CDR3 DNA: TGTGCCAGCAGCTCACCTGGGCTAGCGAAGAACACCGGGGAGCTGTTTTTT.

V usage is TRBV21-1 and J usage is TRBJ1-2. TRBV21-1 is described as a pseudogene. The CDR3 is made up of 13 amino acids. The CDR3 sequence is CASIPRGKVGYTF. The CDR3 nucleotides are TGTGCCAGCATTCCGAGGGGAAAGGTTGGCTACACCTTC.

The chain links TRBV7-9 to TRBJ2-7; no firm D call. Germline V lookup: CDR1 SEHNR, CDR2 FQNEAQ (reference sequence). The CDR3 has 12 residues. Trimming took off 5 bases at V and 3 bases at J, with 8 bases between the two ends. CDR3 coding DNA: TGTGCCAGCAGCCCTATCAGCTACGAGCAGTACTTC. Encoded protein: CASSPISYEQYF. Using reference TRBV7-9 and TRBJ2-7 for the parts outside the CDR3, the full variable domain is DTGVSQNPRHKITKRGQNVTFRCDPISEHNRLYWYRQTLGQGPEFLTYFQNEAQLEKSRLLSDRFSAERPKGSFSTLEIQRTEQGDSAMYLCASSPISYEQYFGPGTRLTVT.

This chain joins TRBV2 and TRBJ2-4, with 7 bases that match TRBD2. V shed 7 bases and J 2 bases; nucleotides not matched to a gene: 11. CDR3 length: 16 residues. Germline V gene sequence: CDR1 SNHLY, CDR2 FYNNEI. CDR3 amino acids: CASNQRLAKPKNIQYF. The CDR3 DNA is TGTGCCAGCAATCAAAGACTAGCAAAACCCAAAAACATTCAGTACTTC.

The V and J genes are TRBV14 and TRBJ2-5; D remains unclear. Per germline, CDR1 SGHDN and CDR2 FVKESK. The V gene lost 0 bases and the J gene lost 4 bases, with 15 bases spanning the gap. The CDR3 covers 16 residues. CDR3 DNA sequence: TGTGCCAGCAGCCAAGAAGGCCAGAGGATACGAGAGACCCAGTACTTC. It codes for CASSQEGQRIRETQYF. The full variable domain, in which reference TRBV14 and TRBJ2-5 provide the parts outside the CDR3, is EAGVTQFPSHSVIEKGQTVTLRCDPISGHDNLYWYRRVMGKEIKFLLHFVKESKQDESGMPNNRFLAERTGGTYSTLKVQPAELEDSGVYFCASSQEGQRIRETQYFGPGTRLLVL.

This chain's CDR3 is CASSQAGAPGSGELFF. In DNA, the CDR3 is TGCGCCAGCAGCCAAGCAGGGGCCCCGGGGAGCGGGGAGCTGTTTTTT. V gene TRBV4-1 combines with J gene TRBJ2-2, with D perhaps matching TRBD1 (6 bases). This CDR3 region has 16 residues. Germline V gives CDR1 MGHRA, CDR2 YSYEKL. Trimming took 1 base from V and 7 from J, leaving 16 bases between them.

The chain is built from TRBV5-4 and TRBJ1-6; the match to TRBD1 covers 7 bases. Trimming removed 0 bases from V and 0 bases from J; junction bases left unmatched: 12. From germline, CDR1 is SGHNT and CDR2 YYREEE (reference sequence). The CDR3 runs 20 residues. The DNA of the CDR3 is TGTGCCAGCAGCTTGGGGCCCAGCCGGGACAGTAGCTCCTATAATTCACCCCTCCACTTT. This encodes CASSLGPSRDSSSYNSPLHF.